A selection of T cell receptor beta chains follows, all from one sample in a study of breast tumors, draining lymph nodes, adjacent tissues. TCRdb recomputed calls from the multiplex PCR reads with MiXCR, one row per CDR3 protein. The sample shows approximately 180,000 distinct CDR3 sequences, more than 25% of them seen only once. The sample was axillary lymph node tissue. These receptors were collected from a female donor with breast cancer. Some clones in this sample may be carry-over from other donors' samples. CDR3s include the opening cysteine and the closing phenylalanine or tryptophan. Fields, in order: D gene, clone size, J gene, V gene, CDR3 DNA, CDR3 protein. A D gene is named only where the DNA matches it firmly. Clone sizes are given selectively: once, few, many, or a class where the clone is expanded.

d_call: TRBD1
clone_size: few
j_call: TRBJ2-2
v_call: TRBV18
cdr3_nt: TGTGCCAGCTCACCGGCGGGACAGGGGGGCACCGGGGAGCTGTTTTTT
cdr3_aa: CASSPAGQGGTGELFF

d_call: TRBD2
clone_size: many
j_call: TRBJ2-7
v_call: TRBV6-2/TRBV6-3
cdr3_nt: TGTGCCAGCAGTCCCGCTGGCGGGGGAACCTACGAGCAGTACTTC
cdr3_aa: CASSPAGGGTYEQYF

d_call: NA
clone_size: once
j_call: TRBJ1-6
v_call: TRBV12-3/TRBV12-4
cdr3_nt: TGTGCCAGCAGTCGCGCGCTTCATTCACCCCTCCACTTT
cdr3_aa: CASSRALHSPLHF

d_call: NA
clone_size: many
j_call: TRBJ1-4
v_call: TRBV6-1
cdr3_nt: TGTGCCAGCAGTGAACAATACGGGGGAGGAGAAAAACTGTTTTTT
cdr3_aa: CASSEQYGGGEKLFF

d_call: NA
clone_size: NA
j_call: TRBJ2-2
v_call: TRBV7-3
cdr3_nt: TGTGCCAGCACCGGACTCCTCGGCACCGGGGAGCTGTTTTTT
cdr3_aa: CASTGLLGTGELFF

d_call: NA
clone_size: medium-sized
j_call: TRBJ2-1
v_call: TRBV24-1
cdr3_nt: TGTGCCACCAGTCCCACTTCCTACAATGAGCAGTTCTTC
cdr3_aa: CATSPTSYNEQFF

d_call: TRBD2
clone_size: NA
j_call: TRBJ2-4
v_call: TRBV5-1
cdr3_nt: TGCGCCAGCAGCTTGGCTGACCCCAGCGGGAGGGCCGGGTACATTCAGTACTTC
cdr3_aa: CASSLADPSGRAGYIQYF

d_call: NA
clone_size: many
j_call: TRBJ2-3
v_call: TRBV24-1
cdr3_nt: TGTGCCACCAGTGGAGGGGGGCTATATCATACTAGCACAGATACGCAGTATTTT
cdr3_aa: CATSGGGLYHTSTDTQYF

d_call: TRBD2
clone_size: NA
j_call: TRBJ2-5
v_call: TRBV4-2
cdr3_nt: TGTGCCAGTAGCCTTACTAGCGGGAGATCGGTTAAGGAGACCCAGTACTTC
cdr3_aa: CASSLTSGRSVKETQYF

d_call: NA
clone_size: few
j_call: TRBJ1-1
v_call: TRBV9
cdr3_nt: TGTGCCAGCAGCGTAGACGGGGGCATGAACACTGAAGCTTTCTTT
cdr3_aa: CASSVDGGMNTEAFF

d_call: NA
clone_size: many
j_call: TRBJ2-7
v_call: TRBV4-1
cdr3_nt: TGCGCCAGCAGCCAAGTTGTCAGGCGTTCCTACGAGCAGTACTTC
cdr3_aa: CASSQVVRRSYEQYF